Below are 32 T cell receptor beta chains sequenced from a single sample in a study of lymphopenia after photon versus proton radiotherapy. The assay was immunoSEQ multiplex PCR, and TCRdb's table has in-frame clones only and misses some. Among more than 70,000 clones, around 83% were seen once, and the ten largest hold approximately 1.3%. Source: peripheral blood, taken from a patient treated with proton-based radiotherapy. The receptor set was obtained from a man aged 60-69 years with pancreatic cancer.

This chain connects TRBV4-1 to TRBJ2-7, with 9 nucleotides matching TRBD2. This CDR3 spans 18 amino acids. Germline V gene lookup returns CDR1 MGHRA and CDR2 YSYEKL. V gave up 3 bases and J gave up 5 bases; unmatched junction bases: 17. The CDR3 nucleotides are TGCGCCAGCAGCCAGCTGTTCCCCGGGACTAGCAGTCTTAACGAGCAGTACTTC. It yields the protein CASSQLFPGTSSLNEQYF.

This chain connects TRBV9 to TRBJ2-4; 10 positions match TRBD2. This CDR3 has 18 residues. The germline V gene encodes CDR1 SGDLS and CDR2 YYNGEE. J lost 8 bases, V lost 0 bases, and 14 bases had no gene match. The CDR3 region is CASSVAEGAGGRGDIQYF. CDR3 in DNA: TGTGCCAGCAGCGTAGCTGAAGGAGCGGGAGGGAGAGGAGACATTCAGTACTTC.

This clone was detected a few times. This rearrangement joins TRBV11-2 to TRBJ2-7; the match to TRBD2 covers 12 bases. Germline V gene lookup returns CDR1 SGHAT and CDR2 FQNNGV. J gave up 2 bases and V 5 bases, and 7 bases lay outside the gene matches. CDR3 length equals 16 residues. The CDR3 protein is CASSPGLAGGTYEQYF. The CDR3 region has the DNA TGTGCCAGCAGCCCCGGGCTAGCGGGGGGGACCTACGAGCAGTACTTC.

CDR3 sequence (DNA): TGTGCCTGGAGTGCACAGGGGGCGCAGGCCAAAAACATTCAGTACTTC. Its protein product is CAWSAQGAQAKNIQYF. The V and J genes are TRBV30 and TRBJ2-4, with TRBD1 matching over 9 bases. Germline loops: CDR1 GTSNPN, CDR2 SVGIG (reference sequence). V shed 1 base, J shed 1 base, and the junction held 5 bases outside the gene matches. The CDR3 contains 16 residues.

The chain uses TRBV18 and TRBJ1-1, with D possibly TRBD1 on 5 matching bases. Germline V gene sequence: CDR1 KGHSH, CDR2 LQKENI. The CDR3 contains 16 residues. Trimming took 0 bases from V and 1 from J, leaving 12 bases between them. CDR3 sequence: CASSPPGRAKNTEAFF. The CDR3 DNA follows: TGTGCCAGCTCACCACCGGGACGGGCGAAGAACACTGAAGCTTTCTTT.

This clone has just a few counts. The V and J genes are TRBV30 and TRBJ2-3; D is unresolved. V lost 4 bases and J 2 bases, leaving 16 bases between the germline ends. CDR1 is GTSNPN and CDR2 is SVGIG in the germline V gene (reference sequence). CDR3 length: 15 amino acids. CDR3 DNA: TGTGCCTGGACTCCCCTGGCAGAGTTCACAGATACGCAGTATTTT. This translates into CAWTPLAEFTDTQYF.

V usage is TRBV6-5 and J usage is TRBJ2-1; TRBD2 matches at 7 bases. Germline CDR1 reads MNHEY; CDR2 reads SVGAGI. The V segment lost 0 bases and the J segment 15 bases; nucleotides outside the gene matches: 8. The CDR3 spans 13 residues. CDR3 in DNA: TGTGCCAGCAGTTACTCAACGTCGGGAGGTTGGTTCTTC. Residues: CASSYSTSGGWFF.

The chain couples TRBV28 to TRBJ1-2; no reliable D call. Germline values: CDR1 MDHEN, CDR2 SYDVKM. Between the trimmed V and J ends, which lost 2 bases and 7 bases, there was a span of 14 bases. This CDR3 spans 14 amino acids. The DNA for the CDR3 is TGTGCCAGCAGTTTAGCCACGGGCTCGTCTGGCTACACCTTC. Its translation is CASSLATGSSGYTF.

The V gene is TRBV10-1, the J gene TRBJ1-2; possibly TRBD1 for D (6 bases). V was clipped by 6 bases and J by 4 bases, with 18 bases between them. The CDR3 consists of 15 residues. Germline-derived CDR1 and CDR2 are WNHNN and SYGVQD (reference sequence). CDR3: CASSPLPQGTYGYTF. In nucleotides, the CDR3 is TGCGCCAGCAGCCCTCTACCACAGGGAACCTATGGCTACACCTTC.

The J gene is TRBJ2-5, the V gene TRBV4-1, with 13 bases fitting TRBD2. The germline V gene encodes CDR1 MGHRA and CDR2 YSYEKL. The CDR3 runs 14 residues. Germline trimming cut 3 bases from V and 5 bases from J; bases unmatched to any gene: 0. CDR3 bases: TGCGCCAGCAGCCAGACTAGCGGGAGGGAGACCCAGTACTTC. The encoded protein is CASSQTSGRETQYF.

The gene calls are TRBV23-1 and TRBJ2-7, with TRBD1 as a possible D gene (5 bases). TRBV23-1 is designated an ORF whose function remains uncertain. V was pared by 0 bases and J by 0 bases, with 9 bases between. This CDR3 contains 15 residues. The CDR3 DNA is TGCGCCAGCAGTCAATCTCGACAGAACTCCTACGAGCAGTACTTC. Encoded protein: CASSQSRQNSYEQYF.

The genes are TRBV27 and TRBJ1-2; 7 positions match TRBD1. CDR1 MNHEY and CDR2 SMNVEV come from the germline V gene (reference sequence). The V segment lost 4 bases and the J segment 4 bases; nucleotides outside the gene matches: 12. CDR3 length: 16 amino acids. The CDR3 DNA reads TGTGCCAGCAGTTCCCGACAGGGAAGCCCCTCCTATGGCTACACCTTC. The encoded protein is CASSSRQGSPSYGYTF.

J is TRBJ2-7 and V is TRBV6-6; no clear D. V dropped 9 bases and J dropped 4 bases, with 19 bases sitting between them. The CDR3 has 14 amino acids. Germline V gives CDR1 MNHNY, CDR2 SVGAGI (reference sequence). CDR3 sequence reads: CASLPPGFPYEQYF. In DNA, the CDR3 is TGTGCCAGTCTCCCCCCGGGCTTCCCTTACGAGCAGTACTTC.

The chain combines TRBV2 with TRBJ1-4; 7 positions match TRBD1. J gave up 10 bases and V 7 bases, and 12 bases lay outside the gene matches. CDR3 length equals 14 residues. Germline V gene lookup returns CDR1 SNHLY and CDR2 FYNNEI. Written as DNA, the CDR3 is TGTGCCAGCAACCTAGACAGGGCGCTTGGAAAACTGTTTTTT. It yields the protein CASNLDRALGKLFF.

The chain carries TRBV5-6 and TRBJ2-7, with TRBD1 as a possible D gene (5 bases). The germline CDR1 and CDR2 sequences are SGHDT and YYEEEE. V lost 1 base to trimming and J lost 4 bases, with 9 bases between them. The CDR3 totals 13 residues. The CDR3 sequence is CASSLQGLYEQYF. CDR3 DNA sequence: TGTGCCAGCAGCTTGCAGGGATTATACGAGCAGTACTTC. Variable domain in full (rest from reference TRBV5-6 and TRBJ2-7): DAGVTQSPTHLIKTRGQQVTLRCSPKSGHDTVSWYQQALGQGPQFIFQYYEEEERQRGNFPDRFSGHQFPNYSSELNVNALLLGDSALYLCASSLQGLYEQYFGPGTRLTVT.

The chain couples TRBV28 to TRBJ2-1; 7 positions match TRBD1. V lost 5 bases, J lost 2 bases, and 12 bases stayed unmatched. The CDR3 has 17 amino acids. Germline loops: CDR1 MDHEN, CDR2 SYDVKM. The chain's CDR3 is CASSILTGTVTYNEQFF. CDR3 nucleotides: TGTGCCAGCAGTATACTTACCGGGACAGTAACCTACAATGAGCAGTTCTTC.

The chain combines TRBV7-3 with TRBJ2-3; 10 nucleotides align to TRBD2. CDR1 is SGHTA, CDR2 FQGTGA, per germline. This CDR3 has 16 residues. The ends lost 5 bases at V and 3 bases at J; junction bases unmatched: 8. CDR3 nucleotide sequence: TGTGCCAGCAGCATACTAGCGGGGACGGGAACAGATACGCAGTATTTT. It translates to CASSILAGTGTDTQYF.

The chain recombines TRBV5-1 with TRBJ1-3; D is possibly TRBD1 (5 bases). The V and J ends lost 3 bases and 1 base respectively, with 17 bases between them. CDR1 is SGHRS and CDR2 is YFSETQ in the germline V gene. This CDR3 contains 17 residues. The CDR3 protein is CASSSRGQGISGNTIYF. The CDR3 nucleotides read TGCGCCAGCAGCTCAAGAGGTCAGGGCATATCTGGAAACACCATATATTTT.

This chain connects TRBV30 to TRBJ1-2, with 7 bases lining up with TRBD1. The CDR3 runs to 12 residues. V dropped 5 bases and J dropped 8; count of bases not matched to a gene: 8. The germline V gene has CDR1 GTSNPN and CDR2 SVGIG (reference sequence). In nucleotides, the CDR3 is TGTGCCTGGGCCGACAGGGATGGGGGCTACACCTTC. This gives the protein CAWADRDGGYTF.

This clone showed up just a few times. The chain couples TRBV5-6 to TRBJ1-2; D call uncertain. The CDR3 runs 15 residues. From germline, CDR1 is SGHDT and CDR2 YYEEEE. Trimming took 0 bases from V and 4 from J, leaving 13 bases between them. CDR3 protein: CASSLVGQTFYGYTF. The CDR3 coding sequence is TGTGCCAGCAGCTTGGTCGGCCAAACCTTCTATGGCTACACCTTC. Variable domain in full (rest from reference TRBV5-6 and TRBJ1-2): DAGVTQSPTHLIKTRGQQVTLRCSPKSGHDTVSWYQQALGQGPQFIFQYYEEEERQRGNFPDRFSGHQFPNYSSELNVNALLLGDSALYLCASSLVGQTFYGYTFGSGTRLTVV.

This chain links TRBV28 with TRBJ2-6; D is undetermined. The length of the CDR3 is 16 residues. Trimming removed 4 bases from V and 0 bases from J, with 10 bases in between. Per germline, CDR1 MDHEN and CDR2 SYDVKM. CDR3 loop: CASSSYSISGANVLTF. In nucleotides, the CDR3 is TGTGCCAGCAGTTCTTACAGCATCTCTGGGGCCAACGTCCTGACTTTC.

The genes are TRBV28 and TRBJ1-2, with TRBD1 identical over 7 bases. The CDR3 length is 13 residues. The germline gives CDR1 MDHEN, CDR2 SYDVKM. Unmatched junction bases numbered 9, after V lost 6 bases and J lost 8 bases. The CDR3, as DNA: TGTGCCAGCAGCCGATCAGGGGGAGAAGGCTACACCTTC. Translation gives CASSRSGGEGYTF.

For this clone: The same CDR3 arises from other DNA sequences in this sample as well. The rearrangement uses TRBV28 and TRBJ1-3, with 8 bases aligning to TRBD1. The trim removed 4 bases at V and 1 base at J, leaving 3 bases unmatched. This CDR3 has 15 residues. The V gene's germline CDR1 is MDHEN and CDR2 SYDVKM. The CDR3: CASSSRGPSGNTIYF. In DNA form, the CDR3 reads TGTGCCAGCAGTTCCAGGGGGCCGTCTGGAAACACCATATATTTT.

This chain uses TRBV5-4 with TRBJ1-1; 7 bases line up with TRBD1. Per germline, CDR1 SGHNT and CDR2 YYREEE (reference sequence). The CDR3 extends over 15 amino acids. V lost 4 bases to trimming and J lost 1 base; unmatched junction nucleotides: 7. CDR3 protein: CASSSRQGRNTEAFF. The CDR3 DNA follows: TGTGCCAGCAGCAGCAGACAGGGTCGGAACACTGAAGCTTTCTTT.

The chain is built from TRBV28 and TRBJ2-7; possibly TRBD1 or TRBD2 for D (5 bases each). Looked up from germline, CDR1 is MDHEN and CDR2 is SYDVKM. This CDR3 has 16 residues. Trimming left V 6 bases short and J 2 bases short, with 20 bases between. The CDR3 DNA reads TGTGCCAGCAGGGCCCCCGGGGCACGGAACCCCTACGAGCAGTACTTC. Amino acid sequence: CASRAPGARNPYEQYF.

The chain has TRBV29-1 and TRBJ1-5; 11 nucleotides align to TRBD1. The V and J ends lost 6 bases and 4 bases, in that order; junction bases with no gene match: 5. The CDR3 covers 14 residues. Germline V gene data show CDR1 as SQVTM and CDR2 as ANQGSEA. CDR3 protein: CSVSGTGGNQPQHF. Here the CDR3 DNA reads TGCAGCGTCTCCGGGACAGGGGGTAATCAGCCCCAGCATTTT.

This chain uses TRBV5-1 with TRBJ1-5, with unresolved D. Germline CDR1 reads SGHRS; CDR2 reads YFSETQ. Trimming removed 0 bases at V and 3 bases at J, with 10 bases between. The CDR3 runs 15 residues. In DNA form, the CDR3 reads TGCGCCAGCAGCTTGGAAGGGTTATCCAATCAGCCCCAGCATTTT. It codes for CASSLEGLSNQPQHF.

The rearrangement links TRBV7-9 to TRBJ2-1; 14 bases match TRBD2. This CDR3 has 17 residues. Germline values: CDR1 SEHNR, CDR2 FQNEAQ (reference sequence). V shed 5 bases and J 6 bases; nucleotides not matched to a gene: 9. The CDR3 DNA reads TGTGCCAGCAGCCCGTTGGGACTAGCGGGAGCCGGCAATGAGCAGTTCTTC. Translation gives CASSPLGLAGAGNEQFF.

This clone was found a few times. The chain couples TRBV6-5 to TRBJ1-3; D unresolved. Germline CDR1 reads MNHEY; CDR2 reads SVGAGI. The V gene lost 6 bases and the J gene lost 0 bases, with 12 bases spanning the gap. The CDR3 totals 15 residues. CDR3: CASRGPGTSGNTIYF. The CDR3 nucleotides are TGTGCCAGCAGAGGACCGGGTACCTCTGGAAACACCATATATTTT.

The V gene is TRBV6-5, the J gene TRBJ1-5, with TRBD1 as a possible D gene (5 bases). The germline V and J ends were trimmed by 4 bases and 2 bases, with 15 bases remaining between them. CDR1 is MNHEY, CDR2 SVGAGI, per germline. There are 16 residues in the CDR3. CDR3 in amino acids: CASSSKRGFGNQPQHF. The CDR3 bases are TGTGCCAGCAGTTCTAAACGGGGCTTTGGCAATCAGCCCCAGCATTTT.

The V and J genes are TRBV6-6 and TRBJ2-7; the D gene is possibly TRBD2 (5 bases). The CDR3 is 12 residues long. From germline, CDR1 is MNHNY and CDR2 SVGAGI (reference sequence). The ends were cut back, 8 bases at V and 6 bases at J, with 14 bases in the middle. This CDR3 reads CASSQARGEQYF. Written as DNA, the CDR3 is TGTGCCAGCTCCCAGGCCCGGGGCGAGCAGTACTTC.

The chain employs TRBV28 and TRBJ2-3; 10 bases line up with TRBD2. CDR1 is MDHEN and CDR2 is SYDVKM in the germline V gene. The length of the CDR3 is 18 residues. Unmatched junction bases numbered 12, after V lost 3 bases and J lost 3 bases. CDR3 coding DNA: TGTGCCAGCAGTTTTTCCATTCTAGCGGGAGACGATACAGATACGCAGTATTTT. This translates into CASSFSILAGDDTDTQYF.